These 28 T cell receptor beta chains originate from one sample sequenced in a study of tumor-infiltrating lymphocytes in primary liver carcinoma. Blood RNA originated from unsorted whole blood, with germline DNA additionally extracted. Using a constant-region primer together with ProtoScript II reverse transcriptase, TCR beta cDNA was made from 500 ng of total RNA. Generation of the TCR beta libraries relied on three nested multiplex PCR rounds using slightly modified ARM-PCR. PCR rounds one and two used TRBV1-TRBV30 forward primers with a C-beta reverse primer for approximately 10 cycles each. Via MiXCR, TCRdb re-called the multiplex PCR reads, giving one row per CDR3 protein. The table lists just over 300,000 distinct CDR3 sequences, approximately 58% of them singletons. Sequenced material: peripheral blood. These receptors all stem from a young woman with primary liver carcinoma and hepatitis B virus infection.

Turning to this clonotype: An end of the junction differs from the germline gene, which may be a read error. This chain joins TRBV7-8 and TRBJ2-3, with D possibly matching TRBD2 (6 bases). The CDR3 has 14 residues. Germline-derived CDR1 and CDR2 are SGHVS and FQNEAQ. CDR3 DNA: TGTGTCAGCAGATACCGGGACTTCACAGATACGCAGTATTTT. Amino acids: CVSRYRDFTDTQYF.

Of note for this clonotype: The junction departs from the called germline gene at one end, perhaps through a read error. The chain combines TRBV28 with TRBJ2-1, with D possibly matching TRBD1 (7 bases). The CDR3 loop spans 18 amino acids. Germline V gene sequence: CDR1 MDHEN, CDR2 SYDVKM. CDR3 nucleotides: TGTGCCAGCAAGATACAGGGGAGGAGGCTCCGAACTTACAATGAGCAGTTCTTT. Amino acid sequence: CASKIQGRRLRTYNEQFF.

The table lists this clonotype with a count of one. The rearrangement uses TRBV11-3 and TRBJ2-5; 10 nucleotides align to TRBD1. Unmatched junction bases numbered 9, after V lost 7 bases and J lost 4 bases. The CDR3 is made up of 15 amino acids. From germline, CDR1 is SGHNT and CDR2 YENEEA. CDR3 sequence: CASNYSTGGLETQYF. Here the CDR3 DNA reads TGTGCCAGCAACTACTCGACAGGGGGCTTAGAGACCCAGTACTTC.

This clonotype has ten or more counts. The V and J genes are TRBV6-2 or TRBV6-3 and TRBJ2-5; D remains unclear. The CDR3 runs 14 residues. Per germline, CDR1 MNHEY and CDR2 SVGEGT. V shed 5 bases and J shed 9 bases, with 19 bases lying between them. The CDR3, as DNA: TGTGCCAGCAGTACCGACTTTGGCCTTCAGGCCCAGTACTTC. Its protein product is CASSTDFGLQAQYF.

This clonotype was recorded only once. This sequence joins TRBV6-6 and TRBJ2-5; 11 positions agree with TRBD2. The CDR3 has 15 amino acids. V lost 8 bases to trimming and J lost 11 bases; unmatched junction nucleotides: 16. The germline CDR1 and CDR2 sequences are MNHNY and SVGAGI (reference sequence). The CDR3 reads CASGLAGGHQGTQYF. CDR3 sequence (DNA): TGTGCCAGCGGCCTAGCGGGAGGCCACCAAGGGACTCAGTACTTC.

The V call is TRBV6-1, the J call TRBJ2-1, with TRBD2 identical over 9 bases. Trimming at V came to 7 bases and at J to 7 bases, leaving 11 bases not matched to a gene. CDR3 size: 15 residues. CDR1 is MNHNS, CDR2 SASEGT, per germline. CDR3 DNA: TGTGCCAGCAACCCCTCTGCGGGAGGGCAGAATGAGCAGTTCTTC. It translates to CASNPSAGGQNEQFF.

As regards this clonotype: A much larger clone lies one base from this, so it may be a read error. The chain recombines TRBV12-3 or TRBV12-4 with TRBJ2-7; D call uncertain. CDR3 length equals 14 residues. The V end was cut by 4 bases, the J end by 5 bases, with 15 bases between. The CDR3 DNA reads as TGTGCCAGCAGTTGGAGTAGAATGTACGACGAGCAGTACTTC. Translated: CASSWSRMYDEQYF.

V and J are TRBV7-9 and TRBJ2-7; TRBD2 agrees at 7 bases. The V segment lost 5 bases and the J segment 5 bases; nucleotides outside the gene matches: 12. The CDR3 is 15 amino acids. Per the germline V gene, CDR1 is SEHNR and CDR2 is FQNEAQ (reference sequence). CDR3: CASSPGRALGHEQYF. CDR3 DNA: TGTGCCAGCAGCCCTGGGAGGGCCCTAGGGCACGAGCAGTACTTC.

In regard to this clonotype: A much larger clonotype is one base distant, so this may be a read error. V usage is TRBV12-3 or TRBV12-4 and J usage is TRBJ2-7; D perhaps matches TRBD1 (6 bases). V lost 6 bases, J lost 2 bases, and 14 bases lay in between. The length of the CDR3 is 14 residues. The CDR3 DNA is TGTGCCAGCAGATTCACAGGGTTAACCTACGAGCAGTACTTC. The encoded protein is CASRFTGLTYEQYF.

This chain uses TRBV12-3 or TRBV12-4 with TRBJ1-1; possibly TRBD1 for D (5 bases). The V end lost 8 bases, the J end lost 7 bases, and 20 bases lay between the germline ends. The CDR3 totals 14 residues. CDR3 loop: CASGWDSYSDEAFF. CDR3 coding DNA: TGTGCCAGCGGTTGGGACTCCTACAGTGATGAAGCTTTCTTT.

A single count supports this clonotype. CDR3 residues: CASSLITSAPYEQYF. For the CDR3, the DNA is TGTGCCAGCAGTTTAATCACAAGCGCTCCATACGAGCAGTACTTC. The V and J genes are TRBV28 and TRBJ2-7; no clear D gene. The V end was cut by 2 bases, the J end by 4 bases, with 15 bases between. The CDR3 runs to 15 residues. Germline V gene lookup returns CDR1 MDHEN and CDR2 SYDVKM.

This chain connects TRBV30 to TRBJ2-6; D remains unclear. Between the trimmed V and J ends, which lost 0 bases and 0 bases, there was a span of 3 bases. The germline CDR1 and CDR2 sequences are GTSNPN and SVGIG (reference sequence). The CDR3 contains 14 residues. The CDR3 spells CAWSVASGANVLTF. As DNA, the CDR3 is TGTGCCTGGAGTGTCGCCTCTGGGGCCAACGTCCTGACTTTC.

This clonotype was detected ten times or more. The gene calls are TRBV6-1 and TRBJ1-2, with 7 bases matching TRBD1. CDR1 and CDR2 from the germline V gene are MNHNS and SASEGT. V shed 2 bases and J 4 bases; nucleotides not matched to a gene: 10. This CDR3 has 16 residues. CDR3 loop: CASSEHFKGARYGYTF. The CDR3 coding sequence is TGTGCCAGCAGTGAACATTTTAAGGGGGCTCGCTATGGCTACACCTTC.

A few counts support this clonotype. The rearrangement uses TRBV6-2 or TRBV6-3 and TRBJ1-1, with D possibly matching TRBD1 (5 bases). Trimming left V 7 bases short and J 1 base short, with 16 bases between. Germline CDR1 MNHEY, CDR2 SVGEGT. There are 15 residues in the CDR3. The CDR3 coding sequence is TGTGCCAGCAATTCCCCGACAGATGCGAACACTGAAGCTTTCTTT. It yields the protein CASNSPTDANTEAFF.

Concerning this clonotype: Given a much more abundant clone one base away, this may be a read error. This chain uses TRBV11-2 with TRBJ2-2; a weak D match, TRBD2 (7 bases). From germline, CDR1 is SGHAT and CDR2 FQNNGV. The CDR3 sequence is 15 residues long. CDR3 loop: CASTLRGGSTEELFF. The CDR3 DNA reads TGTGCCAGCACCCTGAGGGGGGGCAGCACCGAGGAGCTGTTTTTT.

With respect to this clonotype: The junction departs from the called germline gene at one end, perhaps through a read error. The chain links TRBV6-5 to TRBJ2-1; 11 bases line up with TRBD2. The CDR3 extends over 17 amino acids. Per the germline V gene, CDR1 is MNHEY and CDR2 is SVGAGI. CDR3 residues: CASSHFSTGTSGNGQFF. The CDR3 coding sequence is TGTGCCAGCAGTCACTTTTCAACCGGGACTAGCGGCAATGGGCAGTTCTTC.

The chain recombines TRBV13 with TRBJ2-3; 7 bases fit TRBD2. The J segment lost 3 bases and the V segment lost 5 bases, leaving 14 bases of the junction unmatched. The germline V gene has CDR1 PRHDT and CDR2 FYEKMQ (reference sequence). The CDR3 is 17 amino acids. CDR3 nucleotides: TGTGCCAGCAGCACCTCCCCGACTAGCACGGAGACAGATACGCAGTATTTT. Amino acid sequence: CASSTSPTSTETDTQYF. Full variable domain (outside the CDR3, taken from reference TRBV13 and TRBJ2-3): AAGVIQSPRHLIKEKRETATLKCYPIPRHDTVYWYQQGPGQDPQFLISFYEKMQSDKGSIPDRFSAQQFSDYHSELNMSSLELGDSALYFCASSTSPTSTETDTQYFGPGTRLTVL.

CDR3 sequence reads: CSARSQGSRNEKLFF. In DNA, the CDR3 is TGCAGCGCCCGCTCCCAGGGCTCGAGGAATGAAAAACTGTTTTTT. The chain has TRBV29-1 and TRBJ1-4; the D gene is possibly TRBD1 (5 bases). Trimming left V 7 bases short and J 5 bases short, with 20 bases between. The CDR3 is 15 residues long. Germline assignment: CDR1 SQVTM and CDR2 ANQGSEA. Full variable domain (outside the CDR3, taken from reference TRBV29-1 and TRBJ1-4): SAVISQKPSRDICQRGTSLTIQCQVDSQVTMMFWYRQQPGQSLTLIATANQGSEATYESGFVIDKFPISRPNLTFSTLTVSNMSPEDSSIYLCSARSQGSRNEKLFFGSGTQLSVL.

This chain links TRBV12-3 or TRBV12-4 with TRBJ2-3; D remains ambiguous. V was cut by 3 bases and J by 0 bases, with 7 bases left in between. The CDR3 extends over 14 amino acids. The CDR3, as DNA: TGTGCCAGCAGTTTGAGATTTAGCACAGATACGCAGTATTTT. Protein sequence: CASSLRFSTDTQYF.

Concerning this clonotype itself: A single base separates this from a much larger clone, so it may be a read error. The chain is built from TRBV12-3 or TRBV12-4 and TRBJ2-5; 8 bases are a match to TRBD1. The CDR3 length is 15 residues. Unmatched junction bases numbered 15, after V lost 6 bases and J lost 9 bases. The chain's CDR3 is CASSHGQGVAEPQYF. CDR3 sequence (DNA): TGTGCCAGCAGCCACGGACAGGGTGTAGCTGAGCCCCAGTACTTC.

Details on this clonotype: An end of the junction differs from the germline gene, which may be a read error. The J gene is TRBJ2-1, the V gene TRBV5-6; D ambiguous. Looked up from germline, CDR1 is SGHDT and CDR2 is YYEEEE. The CDR3 spans 13 residues. The CDR3 nucleotides are TGTGCCTGCAGTAGTAGGGCCACCTACGAGCAGTTCTTC. Encoded protein: CACSSRATYEQFF.

The genes are TRBV6-5 and TRBJ2-3; 9 positions match TRBD2. This CDR3 has 15 amino acids. Germline values: CDR1 MNHEY, CDR2 SVGAGI. The V segment lost 5 bases and the J segment 3 bases; nucleotides outside the gene matches: 6. CDR3 DNA sequence: TGTGCCAGCAGTCCGCGGGAGGGCCAGACAGATACGCAGTATTTT. Its translation is CASSPREGQTDTQYF.

As to this clonotype: A clone one base away is much larger, so this may be a read error. CDR3 protein: CASNSSGIELFF. For the CDR3, the DNA is TGTGCCAGCAACTCTAGCGGGATAGAGCTGTTTTTT. The rearrangement links TRBV6-5 to TRBJ2-2; TRBD2 matches at 9 bases. CDR3 length equals 12 residues. The V segment lost 7 bases and the J segment 11 bases; nucleotides outside the gene matches: 5. Germline CDR1 and CDR2: MNHEY and SVGAGI.

This clonotype was recorded many times. J is TRBJ2-7 and V is TRBV6-6; 10 nucleotides agree with TRBD1. CDR1 and CDR2 from the germline V gene are MNHNY and SVGAGI (reference sequence). This CDR3 contains 13 residues. The V and J ends lost 10 bases and 5 bases, in that order; junction bases with no gene match: 8. Here the CDR3 reads CATAGQGVHEQYF. The CDR3 DNA follows: TGTGCCACCGCAGGACAGGGGGTCCACGAGCAGTACTTC.

About this clonotype: Given a much more abundant clone one base away, this may be a read error. V gene TRBV12-3 or TRBV12-4 combines with J gene TRBJ2-3; maybe TRBD1 (5 bases). This CDR3 has 16 residues. CDR3 protein: CVSSFPGHPSTDTQYF. The CDR3 DNA is TGTGTCAGCAGTTTCCCTGGACACCCTAGCACAGATACGCAGTATTTT.

The chain uses TRBV7-8 and TRBJ2-7; D possibly uses TRBD1 or TRBD2 (5 bases each). Trimming removed 6 bases at V and 7 bases at J, with 19 bases between. The CDR3 is made up of 14 amino acids. CDR1 and CDR2 (germline): SGHVS, FQNEAQ. CDR3 loop: CASSMGLAGKEQYF. The DNA for the CDR3 is TGTGCCAGCAGTATGGGGCTAGCTGGGAAGGAGCAGTACTTC.

To note about this clonotype: With a much larger clone just one base away, this may be a read error. The genes are TRBV4-1 and TRBJ1-4, with no clear D. In germline, CDR1 is MGHRA, CDR2 YSYEKL. CDR3 length: 15 residues. V gave up 4 bases and J gave up 7 bases, with 16 bases separating them. DNA of the CDR3: TGCGCCAGCAGCCGCCTTGGCCCCCTGGGTGAAAAACTGTTTTTT. It encodes CASSRLGPLGEKLFF.

This clonotype appeared many times. The chain is built from TRBV6-2 or TRBV6-3 and TRBJ2-7, with D maybe TRBD2 (7 bases). V lost 7 bases and J 3 bases, leaving 16 bases between the germline ends. The CDR3 has 14 residues. Germline values: CDR1 MNHEY, CDR2 SVGEGT. The DNA for the CDR3 is TGTGCCAGCACCCCCGGGGGGCCCTTCTACGAGCAGTACTTC. Translation gives CASTPGGPFYEQYF.